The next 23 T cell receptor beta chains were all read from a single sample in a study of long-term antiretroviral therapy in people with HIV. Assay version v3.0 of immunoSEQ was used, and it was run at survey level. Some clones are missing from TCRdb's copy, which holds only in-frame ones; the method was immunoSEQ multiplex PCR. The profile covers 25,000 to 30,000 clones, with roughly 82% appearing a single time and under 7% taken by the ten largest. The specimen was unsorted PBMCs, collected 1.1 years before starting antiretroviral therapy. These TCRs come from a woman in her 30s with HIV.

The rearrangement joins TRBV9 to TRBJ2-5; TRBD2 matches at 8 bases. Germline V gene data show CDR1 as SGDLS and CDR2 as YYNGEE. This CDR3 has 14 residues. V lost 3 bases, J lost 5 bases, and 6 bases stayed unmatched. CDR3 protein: CASSGWAGGETQYF. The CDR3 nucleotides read TGTGCCAGCAGCGGTTGGGCGGGGGGCGAGACCCAGTACTTC.

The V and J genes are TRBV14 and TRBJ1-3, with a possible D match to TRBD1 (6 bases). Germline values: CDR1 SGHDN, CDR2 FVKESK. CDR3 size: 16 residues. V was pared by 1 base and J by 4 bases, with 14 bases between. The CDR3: CASSQGQGTIGNTIYF. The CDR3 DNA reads TGTGCCAGCAGCCAAGGTCAGGGGACTATCGGAAACACCATATATTTT.

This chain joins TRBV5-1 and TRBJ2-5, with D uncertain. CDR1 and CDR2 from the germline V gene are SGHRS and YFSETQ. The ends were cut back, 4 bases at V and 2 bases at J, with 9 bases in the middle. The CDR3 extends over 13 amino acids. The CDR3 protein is CASSLRPQETQYF. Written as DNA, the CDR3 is TGCGCCAGCAGCCTGAGACCTCAAGAGACCCAGTACTTC. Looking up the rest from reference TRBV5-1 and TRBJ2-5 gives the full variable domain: KAGVTQTPRYLIKTRGQQVTLSCSPISGHRSVSWYQQTPGQGLQFLFEYFSETQRNKGNFPGRFSGRQFSNSRSEMNVSTLELGDSALYLCASSLRPQETQYFGPGTRLLVL.

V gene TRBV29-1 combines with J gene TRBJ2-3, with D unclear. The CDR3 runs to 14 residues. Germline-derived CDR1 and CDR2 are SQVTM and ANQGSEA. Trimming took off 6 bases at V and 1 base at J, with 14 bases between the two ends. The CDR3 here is CSVETGSRTDTQYF. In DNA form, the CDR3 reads TGCAGCGTGGAAACGGGCTCCCGCACAGATACGCAGTATTTT.

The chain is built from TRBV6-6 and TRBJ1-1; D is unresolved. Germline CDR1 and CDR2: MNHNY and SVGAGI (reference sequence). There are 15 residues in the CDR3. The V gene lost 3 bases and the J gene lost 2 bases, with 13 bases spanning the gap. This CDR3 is CASSYTLQKNTEAFF. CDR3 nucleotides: TGTGCCAGCAGTTATACATTACAGAAAAACACTGAAGCTTTCTTT.

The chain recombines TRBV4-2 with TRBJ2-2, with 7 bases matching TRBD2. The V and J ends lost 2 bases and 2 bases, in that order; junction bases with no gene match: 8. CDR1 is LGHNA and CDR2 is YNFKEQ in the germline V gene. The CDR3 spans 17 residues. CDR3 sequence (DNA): TGTGCCAGCAGCCAAAATCCCGGGACTACCAACACCGGGGAGCTGTTTTTT. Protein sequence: CASSQNPGTTNTGELFF.

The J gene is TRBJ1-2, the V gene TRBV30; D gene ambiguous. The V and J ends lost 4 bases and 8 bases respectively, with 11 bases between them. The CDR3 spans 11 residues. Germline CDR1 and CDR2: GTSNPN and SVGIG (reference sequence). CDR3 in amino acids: CAWTSWLGYTF. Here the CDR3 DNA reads TGTGCCTGGACGAGCTGGCTAGGCTACACCTTC.

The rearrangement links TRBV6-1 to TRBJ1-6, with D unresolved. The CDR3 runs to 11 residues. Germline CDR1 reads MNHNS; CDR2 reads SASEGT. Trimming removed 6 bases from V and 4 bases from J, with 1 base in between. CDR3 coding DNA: TGTGCCAGCAGGTATAATTCACCCCTCCACTTT. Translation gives CASRYNSPLHF.

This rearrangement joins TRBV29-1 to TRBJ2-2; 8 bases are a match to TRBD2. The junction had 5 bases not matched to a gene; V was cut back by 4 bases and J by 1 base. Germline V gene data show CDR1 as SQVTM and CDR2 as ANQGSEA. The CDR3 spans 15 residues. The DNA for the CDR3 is TGCAGCGTTGCTCGGGGGGGCCGGAACACCGGGGAGCTGTTTTTT. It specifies CSVARGGRNTGELFF.

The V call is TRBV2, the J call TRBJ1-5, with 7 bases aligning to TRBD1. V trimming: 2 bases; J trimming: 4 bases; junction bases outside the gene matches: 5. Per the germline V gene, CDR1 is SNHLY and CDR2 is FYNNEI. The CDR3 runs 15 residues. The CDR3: CASSEYGTDNQPQHF. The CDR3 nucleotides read TGTGCCAGCAGTGAATATGGGACAGATAATCAGCCCCAGCATTTT. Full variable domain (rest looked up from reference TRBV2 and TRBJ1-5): EPEVTQTPSHQVTQMGQEVILRCVPISNHLYFYWYRQILGQKVEFLVSFYNNEISEKSEIFDDQFSVERPDGSNFTLKIRSTKLEDSAMYFCASSEYGTDNQPQHFGDGTRLSIL.

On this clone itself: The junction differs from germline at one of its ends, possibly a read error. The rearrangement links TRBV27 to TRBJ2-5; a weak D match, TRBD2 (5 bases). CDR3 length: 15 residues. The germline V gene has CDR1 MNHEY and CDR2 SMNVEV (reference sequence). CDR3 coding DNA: TGTGCCAGCACTTTAACGGGTAATCGGAGGGAGACCCAGTACTTC. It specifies CASTLTGNRRETQYF.

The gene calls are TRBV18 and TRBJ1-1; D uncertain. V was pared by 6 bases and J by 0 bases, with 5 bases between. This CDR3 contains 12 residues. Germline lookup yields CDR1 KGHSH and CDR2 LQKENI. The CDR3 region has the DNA TGTGCCAGCTCGAGGATGAACACTGAAGCTTTCTTT. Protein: CASSRMNTEAFF.

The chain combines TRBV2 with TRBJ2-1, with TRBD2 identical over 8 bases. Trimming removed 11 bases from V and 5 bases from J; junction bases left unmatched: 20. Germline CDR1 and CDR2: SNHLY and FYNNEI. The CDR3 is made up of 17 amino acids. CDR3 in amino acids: CAWTERTSGFVDNEQFF. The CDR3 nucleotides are TGTGCCTGGACCGAAAGAACTAGCGGATTTGTCGACAATGAGCAGTTCTTC.

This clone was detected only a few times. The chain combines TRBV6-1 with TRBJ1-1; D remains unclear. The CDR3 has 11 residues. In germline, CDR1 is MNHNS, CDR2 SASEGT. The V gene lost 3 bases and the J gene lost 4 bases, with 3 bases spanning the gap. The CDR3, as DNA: TGTGCCAGCAGTGACTTCACTGAAGCTTTCTTT. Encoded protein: CASSDFTEAFF.

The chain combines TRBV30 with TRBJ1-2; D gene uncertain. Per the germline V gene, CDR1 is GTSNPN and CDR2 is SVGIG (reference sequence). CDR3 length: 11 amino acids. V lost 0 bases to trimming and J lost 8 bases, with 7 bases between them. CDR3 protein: CAWSVMSGYTF. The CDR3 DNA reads TGTGCCTGGAGTGTAATGTCAGGCTACACCTTC. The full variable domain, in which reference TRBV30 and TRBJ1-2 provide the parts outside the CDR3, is SQTIHQWPATLVQPVGSPLSLECTVEGTSNPNLYWYRQAAGRGLQLLFYSVGIGQISSEVPQNLSASRPQDRQFILSSKKLLLSDSGFYLCAWSVMSGYTFGSGTRLTVV.

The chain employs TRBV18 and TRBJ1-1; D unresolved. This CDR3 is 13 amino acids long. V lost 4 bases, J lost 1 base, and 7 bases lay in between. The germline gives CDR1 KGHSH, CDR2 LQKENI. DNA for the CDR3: TGTGCCAGCTCACAGCTAACGAACACTGAAGCTTTCTTT. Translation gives CASSQLTNTEAFF.

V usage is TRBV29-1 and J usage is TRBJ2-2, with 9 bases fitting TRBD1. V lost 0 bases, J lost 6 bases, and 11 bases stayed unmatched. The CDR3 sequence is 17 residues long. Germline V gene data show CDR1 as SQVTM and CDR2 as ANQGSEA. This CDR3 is CSVEDRSITGGPGELFF. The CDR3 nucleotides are TGCAGCGTTGAAGATCGCTCTATCACAGGGGGCCCCGGGGAGCTGTTTTTT.

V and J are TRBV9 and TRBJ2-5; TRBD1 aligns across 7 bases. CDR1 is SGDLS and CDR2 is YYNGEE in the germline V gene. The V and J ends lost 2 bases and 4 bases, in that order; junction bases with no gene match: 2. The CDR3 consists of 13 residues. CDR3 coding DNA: TGTGCCAGCAGCGTCACAGGGGCAGAGACCCAGTACTTC. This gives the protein CASSVTGAETQYF. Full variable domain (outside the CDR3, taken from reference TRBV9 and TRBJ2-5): DSGVTQTPKHLITATGQRVTLRCSPRSGDLSVYWYQQSLDQGLQFLIQYYNGEERAKGNILERFSAQQFPDLHSELNLSSLELGDSALYFCASSVTGAETQYFGPGTRLLVL.

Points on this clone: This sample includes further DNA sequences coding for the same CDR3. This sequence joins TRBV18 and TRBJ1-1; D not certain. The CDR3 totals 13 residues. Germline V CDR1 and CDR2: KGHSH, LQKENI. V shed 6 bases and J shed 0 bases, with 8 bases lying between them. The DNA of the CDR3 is TGTGCCAGCTCTACAGACTTGAACACTGAAGCTTTCTTT. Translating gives CASSTDLNTEAFF.

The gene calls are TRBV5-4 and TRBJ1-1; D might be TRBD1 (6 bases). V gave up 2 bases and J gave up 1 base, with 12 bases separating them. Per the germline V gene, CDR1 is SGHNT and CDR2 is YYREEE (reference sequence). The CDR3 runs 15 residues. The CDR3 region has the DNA TGTGCCAGCAGCTTCGGCGGACAGAGGAACACTGAAGCTTTCTTT. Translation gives CASSFGGQRNTEAFF.

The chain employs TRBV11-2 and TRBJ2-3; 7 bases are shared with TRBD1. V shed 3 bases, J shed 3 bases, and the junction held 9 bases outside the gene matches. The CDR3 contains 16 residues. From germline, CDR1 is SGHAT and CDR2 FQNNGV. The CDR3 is CASSLTGPRTTDTQYF. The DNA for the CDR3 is TGTGCCAGCAGCTTGACAGGGCCAAGGACGACAGATACGCAGTATTTT.

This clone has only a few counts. Written as DNA, the CDR3 is TGCAGCGTTGTGGGGGCGCGTGCTTTCTTT. As protein: CSVVGARAFF. The chain uses TRBV29-1 and TRBJ1-1, with D possibly TRBD1 on 6 matching bases. The CDR3 contains 10 residues. Germline lookup yields CDR1 SQVTM and CDR2 ANQGSEA. V shed 4 bases and J shed 11 bases, with 11 bases lying between them.

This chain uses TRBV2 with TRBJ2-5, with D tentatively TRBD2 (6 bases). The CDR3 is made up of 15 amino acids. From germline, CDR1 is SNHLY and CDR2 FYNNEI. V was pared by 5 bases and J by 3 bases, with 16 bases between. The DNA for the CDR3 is TGTGCCAGCAGTCATTGGGGGGTGAAAAAAGAGACCCAGTACTTC. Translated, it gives CASSHWGVKKETQYF. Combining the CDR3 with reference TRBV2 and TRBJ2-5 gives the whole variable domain EPEVTQTPSHQVTQMGQEVILRCVPISNHLYFYWYRQILGQKVEFLVSFYNNEISEKSEIFDDQFSVERPDGSNFTLKIRSTKLEDSAMYFCASSHWGVKKETQYFGPGTRLLVL.